Detailed here is one T cell receptor (beta chain). Antigen: not known. The sample comes from a study of graft-versus-host responses after intestinal transplantation. Study details: Anti-thymocyte globulin served as induction for all recipients, who then took tacrolimus and steroids for about three years.

Per the germline V gene, CDR1 is SGHRS and CDR2 is YFSETQ. The CDR3 has 15 residues. J gave up 6 bases and V 4 bases, and 7 bases lay outside the gene matches. Profiling relied on immunoSEQ multiplex PCR, and the TCRdb table lists in-frame clones only, not all of them. The sample has about 120,000 clones; approximately 95% are singletons. The specimen comprised unstimulated CD4+ T cells sorted from spleen or lymph node cells, sampled before intestinal transplant. The chain links TRBV5-1 to TRBJ2-1, with 10 bases aligning to TRBD1. The TCR originated in a human donor who received an intestinal transplant. CDR3 coding DNA: TGCGCCAGCAGCGGACGGACAGGGGGAACCAATGAGCAGTTCTTC. Translated: CASSGRTGGTNEQFF.